Below are 17 T cell receptor beta chains sequenced from a single sample in a study of cytomegalovirus exposure and HLA in healthy donors. PCR involved 60 Vbeta and 13 Jbeta primers. Only in-frame clones appear in the TCRdb table, and some are missing; sequencing was by immunoSEQ multiplex PCR. The sample yields about 160,000 clones, roughly 80% seen once. The sequenced material came from PBMCs. These TCRs come from a man younger than 45 in good health and CMV-seronegative.

This clone was picked up a small number of times. The genes are TRBV4-3 and TRBJ2-7; TRBD2 aligns across 7 bases. With 3 bases clipped from V and 2 bases from J, the junction kept 7 bases outside the gene matches. This CDR3 comprises 15 residues. Germline V gives CDR1 LGHNA, CDR2 YSLEER. The CDR3 here is CASSHRPSGPYEQYF. The CDR3 DNA reads as TGCGCCAGCAGCCACCGGCCTAGCGGTCCCTACGAGCAGTACTTC.

Here the CDR3 DNA reads TGCGCCAGCAGCCAAGACGGGGGGACCCTCACCGGGGAGCTGTTTTTT. Amino acid sequence: CASSQDGGTLTGELFF. The chain links TRBV4-3 to TRBJ2-2; 7 bases agree with TRBD2. Germline-derived CDR1 and CDR2 are LGHNA and YSLEER. Germline trimming cut 0 bases from V and 4 bases from J; bases unmatched to any gene: 5. The CDR3 loop spans 16 amino acids.

The V call is TRBV2, the J call TRBJ1-5, with 10 bases that match TRBD1. The CDR3 has 14 amino acids. CDR1 is SNHLY and CDR2 is FYNNEI in the germline V gene. V shed 10 bases, J shed 5 bases, and the junction held 8 bases outside the gene matches. CDR3 region: CATSMTGGDQPQHF. The CDR3 DNA follows: TGTGCCACCTCTATGACAGGGGGCGATCAGCCCCAGCATTTT. Using reference TRBV2 and TRBJ1-5 for the parts outside the CDR3, the full variable domain is EPEVTQTPSHQVTQMGQEVILRCVPISNHLYFYWYRQILGQKVEFLVSFYNNEISEKSEIFDDQFSVERPDGSNFTLKIRSTKLEDSAMYFCATSMTGGDQPQHFGDGTRLSIL.

This clone was counted between two and nine times. The V gene is TRBV5-8, the J gene TRBJ1-1; a possible D gene is TRBD1 (6 bases). Trimming pared 1 base from V and 0 bases from J, leaving 10 bases between. CDR1 and CDR2 from the germline V gene are SGHTS and YDEGEE. The CDR3 is made up of 15 amino acids. The CDR3 coding sequence is TGTGCCAGCAGCTTGCAAACAGGGTTGAACACTGAAGCTTTCTTT. Protein sequence: CASSLQTGLNTEAFF.

This clone showed up just once. The CDR3 coding sequence is TGTGCCAGCAACGCTATACGGGTGGGCCAAGAGACCCAGTACTTC. This gives the protein CASNAIRVGQETQYF. This chain joins TRBV6-5 and TRBJ2-5; D is ambiguous. There are 15 residues in the CDR3. The germline V gene has CDR1 MNHEY and CDR2 SVGAGI. Trimming cost V 7 bases and J 1 base, with 16 bases left between them.

The gene calls are TRBV2 and TRBJ2-3; the D gene is possibly TRBD2 (5 bases). V was pared by 4 bases and J by 1 base, with 15 bases between. In germline, CDR1 is SNHLY, CDR2 FYNNEI. The CDR3 totals 16 residues. The CDR3 nucleotides are TGTGCCAGCAGTGTGGAAGAGGACTTCCGCACAGATACGCAGTATTTT. This gives the protein CASSVEEDFRTDTQYF.

The rearrangement links TRBV30 to TRBJ1-2, with TRBD1 identical over 12 bases. The V gene's germline CDR1 is GTSNPN and CDR2 SVGIG (reference sequence). The length of the CDR3 is 15 residues. J gave up 5 bases and V 4 bases, and 8 bases lay outside the gene matches. The CDR3 is CAWNPGTGGYYGYTF. In DNA form, the CDR3 reads TGTGCCTGGAACCCCGGGACAGGGGGCTATTATGGCTACACCTTC.

The chain has TRBV7-3 and TRBJ2-2; TRBD2 agrees at 7 bases. Trimming removed 6 bases from V and 3 bases from J; junction bases left unmatched: 7. CDR1 is SGHTA and CDR2 is FQGTGA in the germline V gene. The CDR3 runs 15 residues. The CDR3 DNA reads TGTGCCAGCAGGAGGACGGGGGGTTACACCGGGGAGCTGTTTTTT. It translates to CASRRTGGYTGELFF.

This clone was counted between two and nine times. The chain employs TRBV28 and TRBJ1-1; no firm D call. V was pared by 5 bases and J by 4 bases, with 17 bases between. CDR3 length: 15 amino acids. Germline V gives CDR1 MDHEN, CDR2 SYDVKM. CDR3 sequence: CASSQPAGGSTEAFF. The CDR3 nucleotides read TGTGCCAGCAGTCAGCCGGCGGGAGGTAGCACTGAAGCTTTCTTT. Using reference TRBV28 and TRBJ1-1 for the parts outside the CDR3, the full variable domain is DVKVTQSSRYLVKRTGEKVFLECVQDMDHENMFWYRQDPGLGLRLIYFSYDVKMKEKGDIPEGYSVSREKKERFSLILESASTNQTSMYLCASSQPAGGSTEAFFGQGTRLTVV.

This chain's CDR3 is CASIVTGAGNTIYF. Written as DNA, the CDR3 is TGTGCCAGCATCGTAACAGGGGCTGGAAACACCATATATTTT. The J gene is TRBJ1-3, the V gene TRBV6-1; 7 bases are a match to TRBD1. J lost 2 bases, V lost 7 bases, and 5 bases had no gene match. The CDR3 is 14 amino acids. Looked up from germline, CDR1 is MNHNS and CDR2 is SASEGT.

This clone came up a few times. The chain employs TRBV30 and TRBJ2-5, with TRBD2 matching 7 bases. Near its end, the DNA agrees better with TRBJ2-7, so the J call may be wrong. The length of the CDR3 is 14 residues. In germline, CDR1 is GTSNPN, CDR2 SVGIG (reference sequence). The DNA for the CDR3 is TGTGCCTGGAGCCGGGGAGGGGTCTCCTACGAGCAGTACTTC. Protein product: CAWSRGGVSYEQYF.

The rearrangement links TRBV4-3 to TRBJ2-7; possibly TRBD1 for D (5 bases). This CDR3 region has 14 residues. Germline assignment: CDR1 LGHNA and CDR2 YSLEER. V was pared by 0 bases and J by 3 bases, with 9 bases between. The CDR3: CASSQDRANYEQYF. In DNA, the CDR3 is TGCGCCAGCAGCCAAGACAGGGCGAACTACGAGCAGTACTTC.

This clone was found once. The J gene is TRBJ2-1, the V gene TRBV6-1; no firm D call. The CDR3 runs to 15 residues. Germline CDR1 and CDR2: MNHNS and SASEGT. V lost 1 base and J lost 0, with 7 bases in between. CDR3 sequence (DNA): TGTGCCAGCAGTGAAGATTTGAGCTCCTACAATGAGCAGTTCTTC. The encoded protein is CASSEDLSSYNEQFF.

The chain combines TRBV30 with TRBJ2-5; 11 bases are a match to TRBD2. The CDR3 is 12 residues long. Trimming removed 4 bases from V and 9 bases from J; junction bases left unmatched: 4. Germline-derived CDR1 and CDR2 are GTSNPN and SVGIG (reference sequence). CDR3 residues: CAWTSGRIPQYF. CDR3 coding DNA: TGTGCCTGGACTAGCGGGAGGATTCCCCAGTACTTC.

The chain has TRBV2 and TRBJ2-5; D is ambiguous. The CDR3 is 14 residues long. Germline loops: CDR1 SNHLY, CDR2 FYNNEI. V lost 8 bases and J lost 2, with 15 bases in between. This CDR3 reads CASSVVDLQETQYF. CDR3 DNA sequence: TGTGCCAGCTCGGTTGTCGACTTACAAGAGACCCAGTACTTC.

The chain is built from TRBV4-2 and TRBJ2-3, with TRBD2 matching over 9 bases. V was pared by 1 base and J by 0 bases, with 8 bases of the junction left unmatched. Germline V lookup: CDR1 LGHNA, CDR2 YNFKEQ. The CDR3 runs to 18 residues. DNA of the CDR3: TGTGCCAGCAGCCAAGGGTCTAGCGGGGTTATAAGCACAGATACGCAGTATTTT. This codes for CASSQGSSGVISTDTQYF.

The gene calls are TRBV20-1 and TRBJ2-1, with D possibly being TRBD2 (6 bases). The CDR3 spans 11 residues. Between the trimmed V and J ends, which lost 2 bases and 11 bases, there was a span of 10 bases. The germline V gene has CDR1 DFQATT and CDR2 SNEGSKA (reference sequence). CDR3 nucleotides: TGCAGTGCTAGAACTAGCCCCAAGCAGTTCTTC. Its protein is CSARTSPKQFF.